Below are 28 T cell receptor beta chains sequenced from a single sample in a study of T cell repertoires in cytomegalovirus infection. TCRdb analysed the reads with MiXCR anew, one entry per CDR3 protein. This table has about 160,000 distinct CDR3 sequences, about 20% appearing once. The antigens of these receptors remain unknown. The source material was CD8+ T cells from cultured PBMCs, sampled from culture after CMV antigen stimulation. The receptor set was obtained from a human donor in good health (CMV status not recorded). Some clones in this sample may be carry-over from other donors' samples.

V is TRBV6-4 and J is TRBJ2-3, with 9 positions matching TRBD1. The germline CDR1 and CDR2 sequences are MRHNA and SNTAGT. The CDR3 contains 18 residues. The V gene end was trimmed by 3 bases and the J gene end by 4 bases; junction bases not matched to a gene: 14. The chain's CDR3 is CASSDSPYRGPRADTQYF. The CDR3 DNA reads TGTGCCAGCAGTGATTCCCCTTACAGGGGGCCGAGGGCAGATACGCAGTATTTT.

CDR3 sequence (DNA): TGTGCCAGCAGTCCCGAATACCAAGAGACCCAGTACTTC. Its translation is CASSPEYQETQYF. This sequence joins TRBV27 and TRBJ2-5; D is unclear. The V end lost 5 bases, the J end lost 0 bases, and 7 bases lay between the germline ends. Germline loops: CDR1 MNHEY, CDR2 SMNVEV (reference sequence). The CDR3 is 13 residues long.

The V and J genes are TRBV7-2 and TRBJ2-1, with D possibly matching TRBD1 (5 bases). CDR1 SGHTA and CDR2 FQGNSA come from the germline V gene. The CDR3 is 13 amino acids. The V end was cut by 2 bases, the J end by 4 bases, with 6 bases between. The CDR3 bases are TGTGCCAGCAGCTTAACAGGATACAATGAGCAGTTCTTC. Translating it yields CASSLTGYNEQFF.

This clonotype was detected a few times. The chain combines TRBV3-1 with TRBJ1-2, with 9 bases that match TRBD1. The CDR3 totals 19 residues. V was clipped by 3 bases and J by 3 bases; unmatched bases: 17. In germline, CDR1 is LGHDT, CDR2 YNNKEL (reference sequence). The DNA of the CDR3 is TGTGCCAGCAGCCAGCACTTTGGAGGGACAGGGCTAACCGACTATGGCTACACCTTC. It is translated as CASSQHFGGTGLTDYGYTF. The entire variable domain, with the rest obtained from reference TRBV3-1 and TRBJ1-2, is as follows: DTAVSQTPKYLVTQMGNDKSIKCEQNLGHDTMYWYKQDSKKFLKIMFSYNNKELIINETVPNRFSPKSPDKAHLNLHINSLELGDSAVYFCASSQHFGGTGLTDYGYTFGSGTRLTVV.

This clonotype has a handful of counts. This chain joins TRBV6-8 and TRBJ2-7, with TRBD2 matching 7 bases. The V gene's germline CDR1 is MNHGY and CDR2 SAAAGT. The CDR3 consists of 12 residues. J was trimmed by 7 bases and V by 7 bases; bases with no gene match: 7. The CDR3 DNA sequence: TGTGCCAGCATCCACCTGGGGGGGGAGCAGTACTTC. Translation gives CASIHLGGEQYF.

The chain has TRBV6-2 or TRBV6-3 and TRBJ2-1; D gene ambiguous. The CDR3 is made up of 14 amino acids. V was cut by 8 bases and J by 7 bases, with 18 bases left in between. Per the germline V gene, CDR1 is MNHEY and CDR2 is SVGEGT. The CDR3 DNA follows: TGTGCCAGCCACTGGTCCGGAGTGGGGAATGAGCAGTTCTTC. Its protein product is CASHWSGVGNEQFF.

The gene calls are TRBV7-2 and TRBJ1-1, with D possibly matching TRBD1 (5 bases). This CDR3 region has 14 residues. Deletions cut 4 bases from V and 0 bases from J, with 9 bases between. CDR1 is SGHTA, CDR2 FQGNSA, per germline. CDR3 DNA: TGTGCCAGCAGCTCGACAGCGGTGAACACTGAAGCTTTCTTT. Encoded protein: CASSSTAVNTEAFF.

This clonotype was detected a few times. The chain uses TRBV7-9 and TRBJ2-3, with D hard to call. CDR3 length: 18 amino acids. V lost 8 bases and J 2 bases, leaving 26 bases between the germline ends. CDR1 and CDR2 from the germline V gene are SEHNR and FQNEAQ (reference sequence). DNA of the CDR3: TGTGCCAGCCGTCTGGTGACCCCCATACCTACGTTCACAGATACGCAGTATTTT. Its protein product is CASRLVTPIPTFTDTQYF.

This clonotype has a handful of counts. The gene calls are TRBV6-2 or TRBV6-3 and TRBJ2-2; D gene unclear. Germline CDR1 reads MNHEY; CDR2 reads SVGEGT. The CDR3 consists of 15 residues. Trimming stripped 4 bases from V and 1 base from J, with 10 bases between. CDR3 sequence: CASSLWERNTGELFF. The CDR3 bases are TGTGCCAGCAGTTTATGGGAAAGGAACACCGGGGAGCTGTTTTTT.

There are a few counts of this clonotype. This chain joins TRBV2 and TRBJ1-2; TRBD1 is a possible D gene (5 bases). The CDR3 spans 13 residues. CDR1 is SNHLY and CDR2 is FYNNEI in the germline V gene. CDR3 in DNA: TGTGCAAGCCATCCTCCTGGGGCCTATGGCTACACCTTC. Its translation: CASHPPGAYGYTF.

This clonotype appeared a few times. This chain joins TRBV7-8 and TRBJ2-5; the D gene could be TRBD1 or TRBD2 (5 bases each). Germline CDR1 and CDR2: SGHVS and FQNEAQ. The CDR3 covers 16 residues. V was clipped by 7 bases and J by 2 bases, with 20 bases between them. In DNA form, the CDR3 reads TGTGCCAGCATACTTTATAGGGACGGCCTACAAGAGACCCAGTACTTC. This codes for CASILYRDGLQETQYF.

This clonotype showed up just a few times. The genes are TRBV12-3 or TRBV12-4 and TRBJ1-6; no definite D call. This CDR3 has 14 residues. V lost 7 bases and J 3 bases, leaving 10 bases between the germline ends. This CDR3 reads CASKTDYYNSPLHF. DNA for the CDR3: TGTGCCAGCAAGACGGATTACTATAATTCACCCCTCCACTTT.

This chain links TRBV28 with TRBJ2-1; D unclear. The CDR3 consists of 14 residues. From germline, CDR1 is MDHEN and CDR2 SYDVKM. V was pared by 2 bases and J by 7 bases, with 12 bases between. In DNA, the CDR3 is TGTGCCAGCAGTTTACGTCACGCCCAAAATGAGCAGTTCTTC. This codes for CASSLRHAQNEQFF. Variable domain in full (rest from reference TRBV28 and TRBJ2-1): DVKVTQSSRYLVKRTGEKVFLECVQDMDHENMFWYRQDPGLGLRLIYFSYDVKMKEKGDIPEGYSVSREKKERFSLILESASTNQTSMYLCASSLRHAQNEQFFGPGTRLTVL.

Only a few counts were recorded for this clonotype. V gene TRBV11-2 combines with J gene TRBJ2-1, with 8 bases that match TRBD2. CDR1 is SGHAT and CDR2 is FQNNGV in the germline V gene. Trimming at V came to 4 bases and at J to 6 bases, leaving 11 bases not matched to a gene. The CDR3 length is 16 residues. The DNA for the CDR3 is TGTGCCAGCAGCTCGGCGGTACTAGCGGAAATCAATGAGCAGTTCTTC. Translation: CASSSAVLAEINEQFF.

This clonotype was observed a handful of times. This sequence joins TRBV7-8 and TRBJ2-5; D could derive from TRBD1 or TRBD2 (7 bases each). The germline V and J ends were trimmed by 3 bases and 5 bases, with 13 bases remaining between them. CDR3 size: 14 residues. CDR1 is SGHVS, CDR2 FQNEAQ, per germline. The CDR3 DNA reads TGTGCCAGCAGCTTGCAGGGGGGGGAGGAGACCCAGTACTTC. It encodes CASSLQGGEETQYF.

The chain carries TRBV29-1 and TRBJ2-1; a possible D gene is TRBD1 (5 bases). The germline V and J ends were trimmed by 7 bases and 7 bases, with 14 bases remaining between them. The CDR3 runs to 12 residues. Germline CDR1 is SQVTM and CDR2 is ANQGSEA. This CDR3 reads CSAVLGANEQFF. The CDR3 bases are TGCAGCGCCGTGCTAGGGGCGAATGAGCAGTTCTTC.

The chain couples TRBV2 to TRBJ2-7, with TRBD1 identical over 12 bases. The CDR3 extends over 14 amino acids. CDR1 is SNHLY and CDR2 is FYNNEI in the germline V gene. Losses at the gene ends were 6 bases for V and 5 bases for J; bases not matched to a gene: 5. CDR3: CASREGQGADEQYF. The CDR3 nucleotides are TGTGCCAGCAGGGAGGGACAGGGGGCCGACGAGCAGTACTTC.

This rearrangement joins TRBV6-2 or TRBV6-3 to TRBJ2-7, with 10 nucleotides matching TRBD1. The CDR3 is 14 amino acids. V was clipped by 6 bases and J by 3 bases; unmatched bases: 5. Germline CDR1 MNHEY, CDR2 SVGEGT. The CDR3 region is CASRGTGDIYEQYF. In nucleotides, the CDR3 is TGTGCCAGCAGAGGGACAGGGGATATCTACGAGCAGTACTTC.

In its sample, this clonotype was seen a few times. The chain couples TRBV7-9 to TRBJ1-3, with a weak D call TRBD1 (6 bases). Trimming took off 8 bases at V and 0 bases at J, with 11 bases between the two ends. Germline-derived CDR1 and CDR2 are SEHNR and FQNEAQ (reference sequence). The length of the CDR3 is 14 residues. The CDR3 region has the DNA TGTGCCAGCCCTCAGGACAGCTCTGGAAACACCATATATTTT. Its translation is CASPQDSSGNTIYF. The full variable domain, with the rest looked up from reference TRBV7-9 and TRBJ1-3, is DTGVSQNPRHKITKRGQNVTFRCDPISEHNRLYWYRQTLGQGPEFLTYFQNEAQLEKSRLLSDRFSAERPKGSFSTLEIQRTEQGDSAMYLCASPQDSSGNTIYFGEGSWLTVV.

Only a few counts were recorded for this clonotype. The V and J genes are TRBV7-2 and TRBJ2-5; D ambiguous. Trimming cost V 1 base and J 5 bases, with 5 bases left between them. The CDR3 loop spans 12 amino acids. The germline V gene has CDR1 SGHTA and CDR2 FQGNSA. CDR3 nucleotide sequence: TGTGCCAGCAGCTTAGATGGGGAGACCCAGTACTTC. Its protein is CASSLDGETQYF.

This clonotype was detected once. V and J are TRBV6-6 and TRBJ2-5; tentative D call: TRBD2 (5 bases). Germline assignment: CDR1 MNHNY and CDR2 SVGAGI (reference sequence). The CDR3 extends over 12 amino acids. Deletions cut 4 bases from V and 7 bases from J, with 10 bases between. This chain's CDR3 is CASSSSLGTQYF. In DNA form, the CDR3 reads TGTGCCAGCAGTTCTAGCCTAGGGACCCAGTACTTC.

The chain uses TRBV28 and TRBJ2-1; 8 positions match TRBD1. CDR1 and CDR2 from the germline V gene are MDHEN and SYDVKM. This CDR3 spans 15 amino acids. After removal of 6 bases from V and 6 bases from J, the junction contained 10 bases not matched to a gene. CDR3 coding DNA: TGTGCCAGCAGAGTGACGGACAGGGTTGGCAATGAGCAGTTCTTC. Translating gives CASRVTDRVGNEQFF.

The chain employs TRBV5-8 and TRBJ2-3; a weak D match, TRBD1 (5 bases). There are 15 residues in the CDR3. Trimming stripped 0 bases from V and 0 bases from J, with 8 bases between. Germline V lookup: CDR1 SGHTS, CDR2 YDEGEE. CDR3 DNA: TGTGCCAGCAGCTTGGCGACAGCTAGCACAGATACGCAGTATTTT. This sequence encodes CASSLATASTDTQYF. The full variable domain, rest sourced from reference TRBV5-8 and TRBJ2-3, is EAGVTQSPTHLIKTRGQQATLRCSPISGHTSVYWYQQALGLGLQFLLWYDEGEERNRGNFPPRFSGRQFPNYSSELNVNALELEDSALYLCASSLATASTDTQYFGPGTRLTVL.

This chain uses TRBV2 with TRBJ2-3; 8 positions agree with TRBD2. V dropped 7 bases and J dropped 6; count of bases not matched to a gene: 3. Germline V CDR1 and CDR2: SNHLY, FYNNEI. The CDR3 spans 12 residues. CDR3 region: CASISGADTQYF. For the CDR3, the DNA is TGTGCCAGCATTAGCGGGGCGGATACGCAGTATTTT.

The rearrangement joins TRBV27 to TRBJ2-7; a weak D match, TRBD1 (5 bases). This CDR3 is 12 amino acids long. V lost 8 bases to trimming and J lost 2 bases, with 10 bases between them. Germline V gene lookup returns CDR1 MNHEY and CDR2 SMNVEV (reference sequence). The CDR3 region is CASGHPAYEQYF. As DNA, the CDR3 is TGTGCCAGCGGACACCCCGCCTACGAGCAGTACTTC.

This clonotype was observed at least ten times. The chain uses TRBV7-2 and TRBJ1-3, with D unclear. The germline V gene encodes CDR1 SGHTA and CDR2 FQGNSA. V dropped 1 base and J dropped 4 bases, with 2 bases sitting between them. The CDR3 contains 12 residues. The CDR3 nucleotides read TGTGCCAGCAGCTTAGGGGGAAACACCATATATTTT. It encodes CASSLGGNTIYF.

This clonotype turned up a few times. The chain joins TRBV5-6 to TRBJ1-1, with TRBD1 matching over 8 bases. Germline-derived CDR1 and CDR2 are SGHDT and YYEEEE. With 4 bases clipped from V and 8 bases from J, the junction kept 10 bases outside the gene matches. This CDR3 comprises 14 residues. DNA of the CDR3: TGTGCCAGCAGCCAACGGACAGGGCCCCCCGAAGCTTTCTTT. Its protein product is CASSQRTGPPEAFF.

The CDR3 is CASRPGGGPGETQYF. In nucleotides, the CDR3 is TGTGCCAGCAGGCCCGGGGGGGGCCCTGGGGAGACCCAGTACTTC. The V and J genes are TRBV6-6 and TRBJ2-5; 8 nucleotides agree with TRBD2. Germline CDR1 is MNHNY and CDR2 is SVGAGI (reference sequence). CDR3 length equals 15 residues. J gave up 5 bases and V 6 bases, and 11 bases lay outside the gene matches.